The 7 T cell receptor beta chains given below trace back to one sample, sequenced in a study of blood T cell repertoires in COVID-19. Clones were sequenced by immunoSEQ multiplex PCR, and TCRdb holds only the in-frame ones, with some missing. The table shows 200,000 to 300,000 clones, with just under 85% occurring only once. The sequenced material came from peripheral blood. Source of these receptors: a man aged 80 or over with acute or convalescent COVID-19.

The chain combines TRBV5-8 with TRBJ2-5, with D unresolved. Germline CDR1 and CDR2: SGHTS and YDEGEE. Between the trimmed V and J ends, which lost 2 bases and 4 bases, there was a span of 9 bases. This CDR3 spans 13 amino acids. CDR3 DNA: TGTGCCAGCAGCTTCCGGAGAGGAGAGACCCAGTACTTC. This translates into CASSFRRGETQYF. Combining the CDR3 with reference TRBV5-8 and TRBJ2-5 gives the whole variable domain EAGVTQSPTHLIKTRGQQATLRCSPISGHTSVYWYQQALGLGLQFLLWYDEGEERNRGNFPPRFSGRQFPNYSSELNVNALELEDSALYLCASSFRRGETQYFGPGTRLLVL.

The rearrangement uses TRBV28 and TRBJ1-3, with D maybe TRBD1 (5 bases). The V gene's germline CDR1 is MDHEN and CDR2 SYDVKM. The CDR3 extends over 13 amino acids. The V gene lost 7 bases and the J gene lost 0 bases, with 7 bases spanning the gap. Here the CDR3 reads CASIDSSGNTIYF. The CDR3 DNA reads as TGTGCCAGCATCGACAGCTCTGGAAACACCATATATTTT.

The chain carries TRBV19 and TRBJ2-7, with a tentative D call TRBD2 (5 bases). Per germline, CDR1 LNHDA and CDR2 SQIVND (reference sequence). Trimming removed 3 bases at V and 7 bases at J, with 10 bases between. This CDR3 contains 12 residues. CDR3: CASSIGGGEQYF. In nucleotides, the CDR3 is TGTGCCAGTAGTATCGGAGGCGGGGAGCAGTACTTC.

This chain joins TRBV21-1 and TRBJ1-4; whether TRBD1, the table's D call, matches the DNA was not checked. TRBV21-1 is deemed a pseudogene. The CDR3 covers 16 residues. The CDR3 DNA reads as TGTGCCAGCAGCAGAACAGGGCCAGAAGCTAATGAAAAACTGTTTTTT. Translated: CASSRTGPEANEKLFF.

This clone was picked up one time. V usage is TRBV7-9 and J usage is TRBJ2-5, with 12 bases fitting TRBD2. Germline V lookup: CDR1 SEHNR, CDR2 FQNEAQ (reference sequence). CDR3 size: 15 residues. Trimming removed 5 bases from V and 3 bases from J; junction bases left unmatched: 4. The CDR3 here is CASSLTSGRKETQYF. In nucleotides, the CDR3 is TGTGCCAGCAGCCTGACTAGCGGGAGAAAAGAGACCCAGTACTTC.

This clone was recorded once. The chain links TRBV19 to TRBJ1-6; weak D call: TRBD1 (6 bases). The ends were cut back, 3 bases at V and 7 bases at J, with 10 bases in the middle. In germline, CDR1 is LNHDA, CDR2 SQIVND (reference sequence). The CDR3 is made up of 14 amino acids. The CDR3 DNA reads TGTGCCAGTAGTATCGGGGACACCAATTCACCCCTCCACTTT. It yields the protein CASSIGDTNSPLHF.

This clone occurred a few times. At the DNA level, this CDR3 is encoded by other sequences in the same sample as well. The V and J genes are TRBV5-8 and TRBJ2-1, with no clear D. Germline CDR1 and CDR2: SGHTS and YDEGEE. V was trimmed by 2 bases and J by 0 bases, leaving 9 bases between them. The CDR3 contains 15 residues. The DNA for the CDR3 is TGTGCCAGCAGCTTCGACATCCGCTCCTACAATGAGCAGTTCTTC. As protein: CASSFDIRSYNEQFF. The full variable domain, completed using reference TRBV5-8 and TRBJ2-1, is EAGVTQSPTHLIKTRGQQATLRCSPISGHTSVYWYQQALGLGLQFLLWYDEGEERNRGNFPPRFSGRQFPNYSSELNVNALELEDSALYLCASSFDIRSYNEQFFGPGTRLTVL.